The T cell receptor beta chain under discussion was sequenced for a study of blood T cell repertoires in COVID-19. Libraries were prepared by immunoSEQ multiplex PCR; TCRdb keeps only in-frame clonotypes and omits some of them. The sample carries about 64,000 clones, 80% to 90% recorded once. The trim removed 7 bases at V and 3 bases at J, leaving 3 bases unmatched. This CDR3 is built from 13 residues. Germline lookup yields CDR1 ENHRY and CDR2 SYGVKD. The receptor was isolated from a man aged 35-49 years with acute or convalescent COVID-19. This chain uses TRBV10-3 with TRBJ1-5, with 7 bases aligning to TRBD1. The sample taken for sequencing was peripheral blood. DNA of the CDR3: TGTGCCATCACGGGACAGCCCAATCAGCCCCAGCATTTT. It specifies CAITGQPNQPQHF.